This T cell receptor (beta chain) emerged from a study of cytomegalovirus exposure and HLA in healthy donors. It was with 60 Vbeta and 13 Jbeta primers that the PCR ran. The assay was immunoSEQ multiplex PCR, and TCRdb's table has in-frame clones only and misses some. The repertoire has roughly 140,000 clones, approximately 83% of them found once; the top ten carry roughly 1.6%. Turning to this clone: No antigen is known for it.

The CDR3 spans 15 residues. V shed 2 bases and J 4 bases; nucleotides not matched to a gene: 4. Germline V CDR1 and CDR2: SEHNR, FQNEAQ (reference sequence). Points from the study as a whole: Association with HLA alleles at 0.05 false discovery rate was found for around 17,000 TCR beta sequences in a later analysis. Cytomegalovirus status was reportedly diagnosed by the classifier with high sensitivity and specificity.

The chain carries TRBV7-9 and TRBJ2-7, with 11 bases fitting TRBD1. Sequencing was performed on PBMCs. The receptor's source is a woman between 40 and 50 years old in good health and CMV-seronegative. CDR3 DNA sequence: TGTGCCAGCAGCTTATCCGGACAGGGGGCGTACGAGCAGTACTTC. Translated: CASSLSGQGAYEQYF.